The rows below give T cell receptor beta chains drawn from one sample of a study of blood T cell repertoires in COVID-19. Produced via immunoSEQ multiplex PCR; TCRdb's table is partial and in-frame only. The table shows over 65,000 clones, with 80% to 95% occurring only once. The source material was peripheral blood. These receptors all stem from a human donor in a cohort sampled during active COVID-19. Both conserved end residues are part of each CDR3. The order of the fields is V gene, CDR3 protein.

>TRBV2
CASSGLTEETQYF
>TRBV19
CASGTTSGGNTEAFF
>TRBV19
CASSTGLAGGRREQFF
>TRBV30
CAWSSGQGDSGNTIYF
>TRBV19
CASRHTSGNTGELFF
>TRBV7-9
CASSSEPGQGDYGYTF
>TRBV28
CASTLQGARNQPQHF
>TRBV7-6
CASSLEDRGPVYEQYF
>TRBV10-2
CASIPGRNTEAFF
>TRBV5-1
CASSLASTNEKLFF
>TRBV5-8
CASSPGQALNQPQHF
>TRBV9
CASSFDNRGFEKLFF
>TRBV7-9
CASSLARGLYEQYF
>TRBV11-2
CASSLQFGVREAFF
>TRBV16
CASSQSGGAFF
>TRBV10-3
CAIRVQAGVSSTDTQYF
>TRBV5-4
CASSAGGRQGAYGYTF
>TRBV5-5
CASSFTTGSNQPQHF
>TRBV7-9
CASSSGGGLGEAFF
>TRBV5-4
CASSYRLAWPDTQYF
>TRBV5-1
CASSLQGRLDTIYF
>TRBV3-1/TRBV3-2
CASSQGFGGDTGELFF
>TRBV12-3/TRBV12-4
CASGRGSSYGYTF
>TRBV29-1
CSVPSNYGYTF
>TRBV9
CASSAGTGNSNTIYF
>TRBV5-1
CASSLAGVSYNEQFF
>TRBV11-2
CASSLDREGLGYTF
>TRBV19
CASKFGTEAFF